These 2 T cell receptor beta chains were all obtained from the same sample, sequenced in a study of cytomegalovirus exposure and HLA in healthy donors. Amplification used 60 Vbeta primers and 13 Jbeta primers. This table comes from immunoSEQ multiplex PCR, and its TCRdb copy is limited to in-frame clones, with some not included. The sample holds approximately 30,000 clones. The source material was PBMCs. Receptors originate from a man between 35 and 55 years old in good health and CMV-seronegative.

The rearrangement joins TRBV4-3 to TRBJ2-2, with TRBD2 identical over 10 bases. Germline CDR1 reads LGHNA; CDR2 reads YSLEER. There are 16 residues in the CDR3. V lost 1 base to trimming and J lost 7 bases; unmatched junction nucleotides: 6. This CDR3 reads CASSQASGRANGELFF. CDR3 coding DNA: TGCGCCAGCAGCCAAGCGAGCGGGAGGGCTAACGGGGAGCTGTTTTTT.

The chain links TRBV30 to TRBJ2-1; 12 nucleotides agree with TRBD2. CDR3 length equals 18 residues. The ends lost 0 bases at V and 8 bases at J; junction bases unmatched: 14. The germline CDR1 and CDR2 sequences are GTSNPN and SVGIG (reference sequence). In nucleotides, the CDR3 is TGTGCCTGGAGTGTACCAAAAATAGGGACTAGCGGGTTTCATGAGCAGTTCTTC. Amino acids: CAWSVPKIGTSGFHEQFF. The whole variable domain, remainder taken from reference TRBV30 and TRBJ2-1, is SQTIHQWPATLVQPVGSPLSLECTVEGTSNPNLYWYRQAAGRGLQLLFYSVGIGQISSEVPQNLSASRPQDRQFILSSKKLLLSDSGFYLCAWSVPKIGTSGFHEQFFGPGTRLTVL.